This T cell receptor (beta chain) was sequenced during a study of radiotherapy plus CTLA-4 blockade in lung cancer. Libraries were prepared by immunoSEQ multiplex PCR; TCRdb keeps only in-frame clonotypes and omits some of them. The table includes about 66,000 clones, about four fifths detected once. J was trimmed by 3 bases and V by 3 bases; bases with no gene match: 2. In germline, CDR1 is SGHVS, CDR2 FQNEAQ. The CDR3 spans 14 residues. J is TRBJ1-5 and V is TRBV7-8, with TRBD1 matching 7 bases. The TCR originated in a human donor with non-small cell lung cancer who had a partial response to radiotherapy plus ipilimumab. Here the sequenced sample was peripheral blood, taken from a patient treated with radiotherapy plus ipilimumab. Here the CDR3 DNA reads TGTGCCAGCAGCTTGGGACAGCTCAATCAGCCCCAGCATTTT. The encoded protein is CASSLGQLNQPQHF.